This T cell receptor beta chain stems from a study of a mutant IDH1 vaccine in newly diagnosed glioma. Whole-study context: Commencement of vaccination occurred 4-6 weeks following radiotherapy alone, or concurrently with temozolomide cycles. Earlier therapy was either radiotherapy, temozolomide, or both, and most got both.

Germline loops: CDR1 SNHLY, CDR2 FYNNEI. Trimming pared 1 base from V and 9 bases from J, leaving 7 bases between. This CDR3 comprises 12 residues. Time point reported: week 35, safety follow-up. Doses of 300 ug of mutant IDH1 20-mer peptide were given with topical imiquimod. The donor cohort comprised cases of new WHO grade 3 or 4 IDH1-mutant, ATRX-lost astrocytoma. TCRdb's copy holds only in-frame clones and misses some; the assay was immunoSEQ multiplex PCR. The repertoire holds approximately 60,000 clones, about 86% seen once, with over 1.5% in the top ten. Study-level results: Top peripheral T cell clonotype shifts appeared unrelated to pseudoprogression.

Note on this clone: Its antigen is not identified.

The chain links TRBV2 to TRBJ2-1; D perhaps matches TRBD2 (5 bases). Here the sequenced sample was PBMCs, taken from a glioma patient whose treatment included an IDH1 peptide vaccine. The TCR originated in a man aged 40-49 years with glioma. The CDR3 sequence: CASSEERTEQFF. In DNA, the CDR3 is TGTGCCAGCAGTGAAGAGCGGACTGAGCAGTTCTTC.